This T cell receptor (beta chain) appears in the sequencing data of a study of immune evolution from preneoplasia to lung adenocarcinoma. TCRdb's table, derived via immunoSEQ multiplex PCR, lists solely in-frame clones and lacks some. The data show around 16,000 clones, 80% to 90% seen once. Overall study findings and caveats: Later-stage lesions seemingly showed higher T cell density and diversity than normal lung.

After removal of 0 bases from V and 5 bases from J, the junction contained 1 base not matched to a gene. The germline V gene has CDR1 SGHNT and CDR2 YYREEE (reference sequence). This CDR3 is built from 15 residues. On this clone: Its antigen is not known.

The chain employs TRBV5-4 and TRBJ2-2, with 10 bases fitting TRBD2. The source material was FFPE invasive lung adenocarcinoma tissue. This TCR was recovered from a person aged 70 to 79 with invasive lung adenocarcinoma. The CDR3 region is CASSLEAGGTGELFF. In DNA, the CDR3 is TGTGCCAGCAGCTTGGAAGCGGGAGGGACCGGGGAGCTGTTTTTT.